This T cell receptor beta chain was sequenced in a study of control samples from healthy donors and cancer patients. Generated by immunoSEQ multiplex PCR, the TCRdb table keeps only in-frame clones and is missing some. The sample has roughly 43,000 clones; roughly 94% are singletons. This clone was seen only once. Sequencing was carried out using blood. This TCR was recovered from a man aged 55 to 70 in good health.

The DNA of the CDR3 is TGTGCCAGCAGTTGGGACAGGGGCGAGCAGTACTTC. Translation gives CASSWDRGEQYF. The chain has TRBV2 and TRBJ2-7; 10 bases are a match to TRBD1. Germline CDR1 is SNHLY and CDR2 is FYNNEI. This CDR3 is built from 12 residues. The trim removed 5 bases at V and 6 bases at J, leaving 1 base unmatched. Full variable domain (rest looked up from reference TRBV2 and TRBJ2-7): EPEVTQTPSHQVTQMGQEVILRCVPISNHLYFYWYRQILGQKVEFLVSFYNNEISEKSEIFDDQFSVERPDGSNFTLKIRSTKLEDSAMYFCASSWDRGEQYFGPGTRLTVT.